This T cell receptor beta chain was observed in a study of blood T cell repertoires in COVID-19. Study information: PBMCs, B-cell-depleted T cells, or T cells provided the cDNA or gDNA that made up the material.

Original data processing: Reference gene primer amplification gave nucleated cell count estimates. Here immunoSEQ multiplex PCR was the method, and the copy in TCRdb shows in-frame clones only, minus some. The V and J calls and clone size were taken over from that table, and D and trimming were inferred from the DNA. The sample has about 150,000 clones, roughly 86% seen once. This CDR3 is built from 16 residues. Trimming took 1 base from V and 5 from J; bases not matched to a gene: 3. CDR1 SGHTA and CDR2 FQGNSA come from the germline V gene. The chain employs TRBV7-2 and TRBJ2-1; 12 nucleotides agree with TRBD2. This receptor was identified in a human donor in a cohort sampled during active COVID-19. What was sequenced was peripheral blood. The CDR3 DNA reads TGTGCCAGCAGCTTAGAACTAGCGGGAGGAAACAATGAGCAGTTCTTC. Amino acids: CASSLELAGGNNEQFF.